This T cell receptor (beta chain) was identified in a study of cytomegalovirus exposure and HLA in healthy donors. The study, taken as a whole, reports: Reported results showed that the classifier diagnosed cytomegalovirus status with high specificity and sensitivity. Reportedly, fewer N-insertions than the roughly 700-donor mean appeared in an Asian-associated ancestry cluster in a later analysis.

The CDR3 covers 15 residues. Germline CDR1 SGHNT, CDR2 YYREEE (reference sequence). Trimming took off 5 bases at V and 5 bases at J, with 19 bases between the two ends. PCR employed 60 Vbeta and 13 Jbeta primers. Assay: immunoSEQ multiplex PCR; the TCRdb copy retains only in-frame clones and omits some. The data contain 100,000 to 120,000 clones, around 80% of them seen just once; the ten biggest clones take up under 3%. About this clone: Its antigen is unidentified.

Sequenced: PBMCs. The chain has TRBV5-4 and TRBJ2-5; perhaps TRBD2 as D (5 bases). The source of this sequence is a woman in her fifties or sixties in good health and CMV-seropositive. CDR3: CASRPDYLGSETQYF. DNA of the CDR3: TGTGCCAGCAGACCTGACTACCTGGGAAGTGAGACCCAGTACTTC.